What follows are 32 T cell receptor beta chains derived from one specimen sequenced in a study of OX40 agonist ivuxolimab in advanced cancers. Generated by immunoSEQ multiplex PCR, the TCRdb table keeps only in-frame clones and is missing some. The table has about 22,000 clones, roughly 80% seen once. This specimen consisted of CD4+ or CD8+ T cells sorted from blood, obtained in a trial of the OX40 agonist ivuxolimab. The receptors come from an adult with an advanced solid tumor such as melanoma, head and neck, liver or kidney cancer.

The table lists this clone with a few counts. J is TRBJ2-1 and V is TRBV15, with 11 positions matching TRBD2. CDR3 length equals 18 residues. Germline CDR1 is LNHNV and CDR2 is YYDKDF (reference sequence). The junction had 9 bases not matched to a gene; V was cut back by 5 bases and J by 0 bases. Written as DNA, the CDR3 is TGTGCCACCAGCGCTCTAGCGGGAGGCTCGAGCTCCTACAATGAGCAGTTCTTC. Translation gives CATSALAGGSSSYNEQFF. Full variable domain (rest looked up from reference TRBV15 and TRBJ2-1): DAMVIQNPRYQVTQFGKPVTLSCSQTLNHNVMYWYQQKSSQAPKLLFHYYDKDFNNEADTPDNFQSRRPNTSFCFLDIRSPGLGDTAMYLCATSALAGGSSSYNEQFFGPGTRLTVL.

This chain joins TRBV6-1 and TRBJ2-7, with D possibly matching TRBD2 (5 bases). The V gene lost 0 bases and the J gene lost 9 bases, with 18 bases spanning the gap. Germline V gene lookup returns CDR1 MNHNS and CDR2 SASEGT. This CDR3 spans 15 amino acids. The CDR3 here is CASSEAGVPSVAQYF. Here the CDR3 DNA reads TGTGCCAGCAGTGAAGCGGGAGTCCCCTCCGTTGCGCAGTACTTC.

The CDR3 sequence: CASSAPGASTDTQYF. The DNA of the CDR3 is TGTGCCAGCAGCGCCCCAGGCGCCAGCACAGATACGCAGTATTTT. This chain links TRBV9 with TRBJ2-3; D gene uncertain. Trimming removed 3 bases from V and 0 bases from J, with 11 bases in between. The length of the CDR3 is 15 residues. Germline-derived CDR1 and CDR2 are SGDLS and YYNGEE.

The V gene is TRBV7-6, the J gene TRBJ2-3; TRBD2 might be the D (5 bases). Trimming removed 0 bases from V and 1 base from J, with 5 bases in between. CDR3 size: 14 residues. CDR1 is SGHVS and CDR2 is FNYEAQ in the germline V gene. CDR3 amino acids: CASSLAGGTDTQYF. For the CDR3, the DNA is TGTGCCAGCAGCTTAGCGGGAGGCACAGATACGCAGTATTTT.

The chain recombines TRBV21-1 with TRBJ1-5; TRBD1, the table's D call, was not compared with the DNA. TRBV21-1 is noted as a pseudogene. There are 13 residues in the CDR3. In nucleotides, the CDR3 is TGTGCCCGCCCAGGGGGCAGCAATCAGCCCCAGCATTTT. Its protein is CARPGGSNQPQHF.

The chain carries TRBV5-5 and TRBJ1-2; 7 nucleotides line up with TRBD1. Germline V gives CDR1 SGHKS, CDR2 YYEKEE (reference sequence). V gave up 7 bases and J gave up 1 base; unmatched junction bases: 10. The CDR3 length is 15 residues. CDR3 DNA: TGTGCCAGCCGGACCAGGACAGGCTTTAACTATGGCTACACCTTC. This sequence encodes CASRTRTGFNYGYTF.

The chain has TRBV5-8 and TRBJ1-5; D remains unclear. Germline CDR1 reads SGHTS; CDR2 reads YDEGEE. Trimming cost V 1 base and J 2 bases, with 19 bases left between them. This CDR3 is built from 18 residues. This chain's CDR3 is CASSLSVFGHSGNQPQHF. DNA of the CDR3: TGTGCCAGCAGCTTGTCTGTCTTCGGTCATAGCGGCAATCAGCCCCAGCATTTT.

In this sample, this clone turned up once. The chain carries TRBV4-2 and TRBJ2-7, with 10 bases that match TRBD2. Trimming removed 3 bases from V and 6 bases from J; junction bases left unmatched: 5. The germline V gene encodes CDR1 LGHNA and CDR2 YNFKEQ. The CDR3 is made up of 14 amino acids. The CDR3 here is CASSQLAGEGEQYF. The CDR3 DNA reads as TGTGCCAGCAGCCAGCTAGCGGGAGAGGGCGAGCAGTACTTC.

V gene TRBV19 combines with J gene TRBJ2-7; 7 bases align to TRBD2. Germline CDR1 is LNHDA and CDR2 is SQIVND (reference sequence). Trimming removed 3 bases from V and 4 bases from J; junction bases left unmatched: 6. The CDR3 is made up of 14 amino acids. DNA of the CDR3: TGTGCCAGTAGTATGGGAACGGGAGGATACGAGCAGTACTTC. Its protein product is CASSMGTGGYEQYF.

The rearrangement uses TRBV9 and TRBJ2-1, with TRBD2 as a possible D gene (5 bases). Trimming removed 0 bases from V and 4 bases from J, with 11 bases in between. Germline V gene sequence: CDR1 SGDLS, CDR2 YYNGEE. The CDR3 spans 15 residues. The CDR3 here is CASSVAAGPYNEQFF. The CDR3 nucleotides are TGTGCCAGCAGCGTAGCGGCGGGTCCTTACAATGAGCAGTTCTTC.

This clone was seen once. The chain joins TRBV5-1 to TRBJ2-6; D is unclear. This CDR3 contains 16 residues. Per germline, CDR1 SGHRS and CDR2 YFSETQ. Trimming cost V 4 bases and J 4 bases, with 15 bases left between them. The CDR3 reads CASSATPLPGANVLTF. CDR3 nucleotide sequence: TGCGCCAGCAGCGCCACACCTCTTCCGGGGGCCAACGTCCTGACTTTC.

This clone has just one count. The chain employs TRBV13 and TRBJ2-1, with TRBD2 matching 11 bases. This CDR3 contains 14 residues. V shed 6 bases, J shed 9 bases, and the junction held 7 bases outside the gene matches. In germline, CDR1 is PRHDT, CDR2 FYEKMQ (reference sequence). CDR3 sequence: CASRKLAGVSEQFF. In nucleotides, the CDR3 is TGTGCCAGCAGGAAACTAGCGGGAGTGAGTGAGCAGTTCTTC.

This clone qualifies as medium-sized (0.01 to 0.1%). This chain uses TRBV6-4 with TRBJ2-1; 14 positions match TRBD2. V was clipped by 2 bases and J by 9 bases; unmatched bases: 0. This CDR3 comprises 14 residues. Germline CDR1 and CDR2: MRHNA and SNTAGT. CDR3 DNA: TGTGCCAGCAGTGACGGACTAGCGGGAGGTGAGCAGTTCTTC. This sequence encodes CASSDGLAGGEQFF.

The chain carries TRBV5-4 and TRBJ2-7; tentatively, D is TRBD2 (6 bases). The germline V gene has CDR1 SGHNT and CDR2 YYREEE (reference sequence). V dropped 0 bases and J dropped 2 bases, with 9 bases sitting between them. The CDR3 consists of 14 residues. CDR3 coding DNA: TGTGCCAGCAGCTTGGGACTAGGAACCTACGAGCAGTACTTC. It yields the protein CASSLGLGTYEQYF.

J is TRBJ2-3 and V is TRBV27, with 7 bases fitting TRBD1. With V trimmed by 5 bases and J by 8 bases, 10 bases remained unmatched. Germline CDR1 and CDR2: MNHEY and SMNVEV (reference sequence). The CDR3 covers 14 residues. CDR3 loop: CASSIKTSGGTQYF. Written as DNA, the CDR3 is TGTGCCAGCAGTATAAAAACTTCAGGGGGTACGCAGTATTTT.

The chain uses TRBV6-6 and TRBJ2-5, with 7 bases lining up with TRBD1. The CDR3 totals 16 residues. Germline-derived CDR1 and CDR2 are MNHNY and SVGAGI (reference sequence). The ends lost 7 bases at V and 1 base at J; junction bases unmatched: 12. The CDR3 nucleotides are TGTGCCAGCACCCAAAAGAAACAGGGGACCCAAGAGACCCAGTACTTC. It is translated as CASTQKKQGTQETQYF.

The chain has TRBV30 and TRBJ1-5, with 9 positions matching TRBD1. The germline gives CDR1 GTSNPN, CDR2 SVGIG (reference sequence). V shed 2 bases, J shed 4 bases, and the junction held 3 bases outside the gene matches. This CDR3 has 14 amino acids. The CDR3 nucleotides read TGTGCCTGGAGTTCCGGGACAGGGAATCAGCCCCAGCATTTT. Translating it yields CAWSSGTGNQPQHF.

This rearrangement joins TRBV6-6 to TRBJ2-1, with D possibly being TRBD1 (5 bases). The CDR3 sequence is 14 residues long. CDR1 is MNHNY and CDR2 is SVGAGI in the germline V gene (reference sequence). The V gene lost 0 bases and the J gene lost 7 bases, with 10 bases spanning the gap. The CDR3 DNA reads as TGTGCCAGCAGTTACTCGGCAGGGATGAATGAGCAGTTCTTC. It codes for CASSYSAGMNEQFF.

The J gene is TRBJ1-4, the V gene TRBV30; D call uncertain. CDR1 is GTSNPN and CDR2 is SVGIG in the germline V gene (reference sequence). Trimming removed 0 bases at V and 4 bases at J, with 9 bases between. The CDR3 extends over 14 amino acids. The CDR3 bases are TGTGCCTGGAGTGTTGGAGCCCTTAATGAAAAACTGTTTTTT. Amino acids: CAWSVGALNEKLFF. Drawing the rest from reference TRBV30 and TRBJ1-4, the complete variable domain is SQTIHQWPATLVQPVGSPLSLECTVEGTSNPNLYWYRQAAGRGLQLLFYSVGIGQISSEVPQNLSASRPQDRQFILSSKKLLLSDSGFYLCAWSVGALNEKLFFGSGTQLSVL.

This chain connects TRBV4-1 to TRBJ2-5, with 7 bases lining up with TRBD2. This CDR3 contains 16 residues. J was trimmed by 5 bases and V by 1 base; bases with no gene match: 10. The germline gives CDR1 MGHRA, CDR2 YSYEKL. CDR3 loop: CASSQAVGAGDETQYF. DNA of the CDR3: TGCGCCAGCAGCCAAGCGGTGGGTGCGGGAGATGAGACCCAGTACTTC.

This clone was observed a single time. V and J are TRBV28 and TRBJ2-1, with a tentative D call TRBD2 (6 bases). Trimming shortened V by 3 bases and J by 8 bases, and 14 bases separated the two germline ends. The germline gives CDR1 MDHEN, CDR2 SYDVKM. This CDR3 is 14 amino acids long. The CDR3 here is CASSLASAYDEQFF. The CDR3 nucleotides are TGTGCCAGCAGTTTGGCTAGCGCGTACGATGAGCAGTTCTTC.

This clone has just a few counts. In nucleotides, the CDR3 is TGTGCCAGCAGTTTACAGAGCGCTGAGCAGTTCTTC. This sequence encodes CASSLQSAEQFF. The rearrangement links TRBV28 to TRBJ2-1, with D uncertain. V was shortened by 2 bases and J by 9 bases, with 8 bases between the two germline ends. The CDR3 runs to 12 residues. CDR1 and CDR2 from the germline V gene are MDHEN and SYDVKM.

V and J are TRBV4-1 and TRBJ2-5; D gene unclear. This CDR3 has 16 residues. Germline values: CDR1 MGHRA, CDR2 YSYEKL. V lost 4 bases and J lost 3, with 18 bases in between. CDR3: CASSLTIGHEEETQYF. DNA of the CDR3: TGCGCCAGCAGCCTTACTATTGGTCATGAAGAAGAGACCCAGTACTTC.

The CDR3 sequence is CASSHGGTYNEQFF. The CDR3 nucleotides read TGTGCCAGCAGCCACGGGGGCACCTACAATGAGCAGTTCTTC. This sequence joins TRBV7-9 and TRBJ2-1; D may be TRBD1 or TRBD2 (6 bases each). The CDR3 runs to 14 residues. Per germline, CDR1 SEHNR and CDR2 FQNEAQ (reference sequence). The germline V and J ends were trimmed by 5 bases and 2 bases, with 10 bases remaining between them.

The chain uses TRBV27 and TRBJ2-2, with D perhaps TRBD2 (6 bases). The germline V and J ends were trimmed by 5 bases and 4 bases, with 17 bases remaining between them. In germline, CDR1 is MNHEY, CDR2 SMNVEV (reference sequence). The CDR3 totals 16 residues. CDR3 sequence: CASSRGRAGPTGELFF. The CDR3 DNA is TGTGCCAGCAGTAGGGGACGGGCGGGACCCACCGGGGAGCTGTTTTTT.

This chain connects TRBV4-2 to TRBJ1-5; D call uncertain. The germline V and J ends were trimmed by 0 bases and 0 bases, with 6 bases remaining between them. Germline lookup yields CDR1 LGHNA and CDR2 YNFKEQ. The CDR3 consists of 15 residues. CDR3: CASSQEVFSNQPQHF. CDR3 nucleotides: TGTGCCAGCAGCCAAGAAGTGTTTAGCAATCAGCCCCAGCATTTT.

The gene calls are TRBV11-2 and TRBJ2-5; D is perhaps TRBD1 (6 bases). The CDR3 loop spans 15 amino acids. Trimming stripped 0 bases from V and 4 bases from J, with 12 bases between. Germline V gene lookup returns CDR1 SGHAT and CDR2 FQNNGV. CDR3: CASSLDPTGLETQYF. In DNA form, the CDR3 reads TGTGCCAGCAGCTTAGACCCAACAGGGTTAGAGACCCAGTACTTC.

V usage is TRBV19 and J usage is TRBJ1-4, with D possibly TRBD1 on 6 matching bases. This CDR3 has 11 residues. The germline CDR1 and CDR2 sequences are LNHDA and SQIVND (reference sequence). The ends were cut back, 5 bases at V and 13 bases at J, with 11 bases in the middle. This chain's CDR3 is CASSSTGLLFF. In nucleotides, the CDR3 is TGTGCCAGTAGTTCTACAGGGTTACTGTTTTTT.

The J gene is TRBJ1-2, the V gene TRBV11-2, with D uncertain. The CDR3 has 12 residues. Trimming took 7 bases from V and 8 from J, leaving 14 bases between them. Germline lookup yields CDR1 SGHAT and CDR2 FQNNGV. CDR3: CASTLGGSGYTF. CDR3 coding DNA: TGTGCCAGCACCCTCGGAGGGAGCGGCTACACCTTC.

This clone turned up a few times. DNA of the CDR3: TGCAGCGTTGTGTCCAAATACGAGCAGTACTTC. It codes for CSVVSKYEQYF. This chain connects TRBV29-1 to TRBJ2-7; no firm D call. Trimming left V 4 bases short and J 4 bases short, with 8 bases between. The CDR3 length is 11 residues. Germline lookup yields CDR1 SQVTM and CDR2 ANQGSEA.

The chain couples TRBV2 to TRBJ2-3, with 10 positions matching TRBD1. CDR1 and CDR2 from the germline V gene are SNHLY and FYNNEI. This CDR3 comprises 16 residues. The ends lost 6 bases at V and 6 bases at J; junction bases unmatched: 12. CDR3 sequence: CASSYTGTGVRDTQYF. The CDR3 bases are TGTGCCAGCAGCTACACCGGGACAGGGGTCCGGGATACGCAGTATTTT. Full variable domain (rest looked up from reference TRBV2 and TRBJ2-3): EPEVTQTPSHQVTQMGQEVILRCVPISNHLYFYWYRQILGQKVEFLVSFYNNEISEKSEIFDDQFSVERPDGSNFTLKIRSTKLEDSAMYFCASSYTGTGVRDTQYFGPGTRLTVL.

V is TRBV27 and J is TRBJ2-7, with D perhaps being TRBD1 or TRBD2 (10 bases each). CDR3 length: 17 amino acids. The germline V and J ends were trimmed by 8 bases and 5 bases, with 28 bases remaining between them. Germline-derived CDR1 and CDR2 are MNHEY and SMNVEV (reference sequence). The CDR3 spells CASRTGGVLAGVHEQYF. DNA for the CDR3: TGTGCCAGCCGGACAGGGGGAGTTCTAGCGGGAGTTCACGAGCAGTACTTC.